Below are 15 T cell receptor beta chains sequenced from a single sample in a study of pediatric ulcerative colitis. TCRdb keeps only in-frame clones here, not all; method: immunoSEQ multiplex PCR. The sample includes more than 15,000 clones, approximately 74% of them seen just once. One to two pinch biopsies were taken from the rectum during colonoscopy. The material sequenced was gut tissue. The receptors stem from a girl aged 5 to 17 with moderate ulcerative colitis.

The chain recombines TRBV5-1 with TRBJ2-3; 7 nucleotides agree with TRBD1. Losses at the gene ends were 4 bases for V and 0 bases for J; bases not matched to a gene: 5. Per germline, CDR1 SGHRS and CDR2 YFSETQ. The CDR3 loop spans 15 amino acids. CDR3 residues: CASSQGVSSTDTQYF. The CDR3 DNA is TGCGCCAGCAGCCAGGGGGTCAGTAGCACAGATACGCAGTATTTT.

The rearrangement joins TRBV29-1 to TRBJ1-2; TRBD1 is a possible D gene (6 bases). The CDR3 totals 14 residues. Trimming pared 1 base from V and 0 bases from J, leaving 9 bases between. Germline V gene sequence: CDR1 SQVTM, CDR2 ANQGSEA. For the CDR3, the DNA is TGCAGCGTTGAAGGCAGGGGAACTAACTATGGCTACACCTTC. This encodes CSVEGRGTNYGYTF.

This clone came up a few times. The chain couples TRBV5-1 to TRBJ2-7; 9 nucleotides match TRBD1. The CDR3 length is 15 residues. CDR1 and CDR2 from the germline V gene are SGHRS and YFSETQ. J gave up 5 bases and V 5 bases, and 11 bases lay outside the gene matches. CDR3 region: CASSTKTGGLHEQYF. CDR3 DNA: TGCGCCAGCAGTACCAAAACAGGGGGCCTTCACGAGCAGTACTTC.

The V call is TRBV10-2, the J call TRBJ2-5, with D maybe TRBD1 (5 bases). This CDR3 has 14 amino acids. V was shortened by 6 bases and J by 5 bases, with 16 bases between the two germline ends. Germline CDR1 WSHSY, CDR2 SAAADI. CDR3 in amino acids: CASSTRAGRETQYF. Written as DNA, the CDR3 is TGCGCCAGCAGCACCAGGGCCGGCAGGGAGACCCAGTACTTC.

The chain is built from TRBV7-9 and TRBJ1-3; D not resolved. The CDR3 loop spans 15 amino acids. The V end lost 2 bases, the J end lost 0 bases, and 8 bases lay between the germline ends. Germline CDR1 SEHNR, CDR2 FQNEAQ (reference sequence). CDR3 nucleotides: TGTGCCAGCAGCTTAAGGTTAGACTCTGGAAACACCATATATTTT. It codes for CASSLRLDSGNTIYF.

The chain links TRBV10-2 to TRBJ2-7; unclear D gene. Germline assignment: CDR1 WSHSY and CDR2 SAAADI. Deletions cut 0 bases from V and 5 bases from J, with 8 bases between. The length of the CDR3 is 13 residues. CDR3 sequence: CASSESTWDEQYF. CDR3 bases: TGCGCCAGCAGTGAGTCGACTTGGGACGAGCAGTACTTC.

The V gene is TRBV7-8, the J gene TRBJ1-5; the D gene is possibly TRBD1 (5 bases). The CDR3 contains 19 residues. Trimming took off 7 bases at V and 0 bases at J, with 25 bases between the two ends. Germline V lookup: CDR1 SGHVS, CDR2 FQNEAQ. DNA of the CDR3: TGTGCCAGCACCCTGAATTCGGGACGCCTGGGGTATAGCAATCAGCCCCAGCATTTT. This codes for CASTLNSGRLGYSNQPQHF.

This clone was counted between two and nine times. This chain joins TRBV7-8 and TRBJ2-7, with D possibly matching TRBD2 (7 bases). Germline CDR1 and CDR2: SGHVS and FQNEAQ. The CDR3 sequence is 12 residues long. V was clipped by 6 bases and J by 6 bases, with 12 bases between them. The CDR3 DNA reads as TGTGCCAGCAGTCTGAGGGGGGGCGAGCAGTACTTC. Residues: CASSLRGGEQYF. Filled out from reference TRBV7-8 and TRBJ2-7, the complete variable domain reads GAGVSQSPRYKVAKRGQDVALRCDPISGHVSLFWYQQALGQGPEFLTYFQNEAQLDKSGLPSDRFFAERPEGSVSTLKIQRTQQEDSAVYLCASSLRGGEQYFGPGTRLTVT.

The chain carries TRBV7-3 and TRBJ2-1; TRBD2 is a possible D gene (5 bases). Germline V CDR1 and CDR2: SGHTA, FQGTGA. Trimming left V 5 bases short and J 5 bases short, with 13 bases between. CDR3 length equals 14 residues. This CDR3 is CASSPTRGHNEQFF. The CDR3 nucleotides are TGTGCCAGCAGCCCAACCCGGGGTCACAATGAGCAGTTCTTC.

This chain links TRBV5-1 with TRBJ2-3, with D perhaps TRBD1 or TRBD2 (5 bases each). The CDR3 loop spans 13 amino acids. Trimming took off 7 bases at V and 5 bases at J, with 14 bases between the two ends. Germline assignment: CDR1 SGHRS and CDR2 YFSETQ. The CDR3 here is CASRDHDEDTQYF. As DNA, the CDR3 is TGCGCCAGCCGGGACCACGACGAAGATACGCAGTATTTT.

The chain is built from TRBV27 and TRBJ2-3; D call uncertain. The germline V gene has CDR1 MNHEY and CDR2 SMNVEV (reference sequence). The CDR3 covers 14 residues. Trimming took 5 bases from V and 4 from J, leaving 13 bases between them. The CDR3, as DNA: TGTGCCAGCAGTCTCAACAGAATTGCAGATACGCAGTATTTT. Its translation is CASSLNRIADTQYF.

The chain couples TRBV19 to TRBJ1-5; TRBD1 is a possible D gene (5 bases). The CDR3 loop spans 16 amino acids. V lost 5 bases, J lost 0 bases, and 14 bases lay in between. Germline V gene sequence: CDR1 LNHDA, CDR2 SQIVND (reference sequence). This chain's CDR3 is CASSVQTGYSNQPQHF. The CDR3 nucleotides are TGTGCCAGTAGTGTCCAAACAGGTTATAGCAATCAGCCCCAGCATTTT.

The V call is TRBV5-1, the J call TRBJ2-1; 9 positions agree with TRBD2. The germline CDR1 and CDR2 sequences are SGHRS and YFSETQ. The CDR3 extends over 14 amino acids. V trimming: 7 bases; J trimming: 8 bases; junction bases outside the gene matches: 10. CDR3 in DNA: TGCGCCAGCGGGGCGGGAGGGCGAAGGCATGAGCAGTTCTTC. Translation gives CASGAGGRRHEQFF.

V is TRBV18 and J is TRBJ2-1, with 10 bases lining up with TRBD2. V dropped 1 base and J dropped 4; count of bases not matched to a gene: 4. The CDR3 runs 16 residues. Germline lookup yields CDR1 KGHSH and CDR2 LQKENI. The CDR3 nucleotides are TGTGCCAGCTCACCACTTAGGACTAGCGGTTACAATGAGCAGTTCTTC. It translates to CASSPLRTSGYNEQFF.

This clone has just a few counts. The chain is built from TRBV6-6 and TRBJ2-5; D gene uncertain. The CDR3 spans 15 residues. The V end was cut by 1 base, the J end by 5 bases, with 14 bases between. The germline V gene encodes CDR1 MNHNY and CDR2 SVGAGI (reference sequence). The CDR3 here is CASSYYGVVRETQYF. CDR3 sequence (DNA): TGTGCCAGCAGTTACTACGGCGTGGTGAGGGAGACCCAGTACTTC.